The 15 T cell receptor beta chains presented below share a single source sample, sequenced in a study of cytomegalovirus exposure and HLA in healthy donors. The PCR was carried out with 60 Vbeta primers and 13 Jbeta primers. TCRdb's table, derived via immunoSEQ multiplex PCR, lists solely in-frame clones and lacks some. This table holds 180,000 or so clones. Sequenced input: PBMCs. The receptors shown here come from a boy aged 5-17 years in good health and CMV-seronegative.

The chain carries TRBV10-1 and TRBJ2-5, with TRBD1 matching 7 bases. From germline, CDR1 is WNHNN and CDR2 SYGVQD (reference sequence). Trimming took 4 bases from V and 7 from J; bases not matched to a gene: 6. The CDR3 contains 13 residues. This CDR3 reads CASSGRGLGTQYF. The CDR3 DNA follows: TGCGCCAGCAGTGGAAGGGGGCTGGGGACCCAGTACTTC.

The V call is TRBV19, the J call TRBJ2-3; D might be TRBD2 (6 bases). V gave up 3 bases and J gave up 4 bases, with 14 bases separating them. The CDR3 is made up of 15 amino acids. Germline V gene lookup returns CDR1 LNHDA and CDR2 SQIVND (reference sequence). The CDR3 DNA reads as TGTGCCAGTAGTATTTCACCGGGGGTTCCAGATACGCAGTATTTT. Translated, it gives CASSISPGVPDTQYF.

V gene TRBV29-1 combines with J gene TRBJ2-7; D gene unclear. Germline lookup yields CDR1 SQVTM and CDR2 ANQGSEA. There are 12 residues in the CDR3. The V end lost 4 bases, the J end lost 3 bases, and 10 bases lay between the germline ends. The CDR3: CSVVIPNYEQYF. The CDR3 DNA sequence: TGCAGCGTTGTCATCCCAAACTACGAGCAGTACTTC.

This chain uses TRBV5-4 with TRBJ2-7, with 7 bases lining up with TRBD1. This CDR3 spans 13 amino acids. Germline V lookup: CDR1 SGHNT, CDR2 YYREEE (reference sequence). Unmatched junction bases numbered 2, after V lost 4 bases and J lost 1 base. CDR3: CASSVRGSYEQYF. CDR3 sequence (DNA): TGTGCCAGCAGCGTCAGGGGGTCCTACGAGCAGTACTTC.

The chain couples TRBV29-1 to TRBJ1-2, with D maybe TRBD1 (6 bases). Germline V gene data show CDR1 as SQVTM and CDR2 as ANQGSEA. This CDR3 comprises 13 residues. V was clipped by 6 bases and J by 3 bases, with 14 bases between them. This CDR3 reads CSVRKDSDYGYTF. CDR3 coding DNA: TGCAGCGTCAGAAAGGACAGTGACTATGGCTACACCTTC.

The J gene is TRBJ2-7, the V gene TRBV28, with D unclear. V was clipped by 8 bases and J by 1 base, with 6 bases between them. From germline, CDR1 is MDHEN and CDR2 SYDVKM. There are 11 residues in the CDR3. The chain's CDR3 is CASVNSYEQYF. Written as DNA, the CDR3 is TGTGCCAGCGTCAATTCCTACGAGCAGTACTTC.

This chain uses TRBV19 with TRBJ2-3; tentative D call: TRBD2 (6 bases). The germline V and J ends were trimmed by 8 bases and 6 bases, with 15 bases remaining between them. The CDR3 contains 13 residues. The V gene's germline CDR1 is LNHDA and CDR2 SQIVND (reference sequence). The CDR3 DNA is TGTGCCAGTGCGACGGGGGTGGGGGATACGCAGTATTTT. It specifies CASATGVGDTQYF.

J is TRBJ2-2 and V is TRBV13, with D possibly matching TRBD2 (5 bases). Trimming stripped 2 bases from V and 0 bases from J, with 10 bases between. Germline V gene data show CDR1 as PRHDT and CDR2 as FYEKMQ (reference sequence). The CDR3 has 16 amino acids. This chain's CDR3 is CASSLPSGPNTGELFF. CDR3 DNA sequence: TGTGCCAGCAGCTTACCCAGCGGACCGAACACCGGGGAGCTGTTTTTT.

The gene calls are TRBV6-5 and TRBJ1-1; no definite D call. Trimming cost V 2 bases and J 2 bases, with 12 bases left between them. Germline V gives CDR1 MNHEY, CDR2 SVGAGI. The CDR3 consists of 15 residues. The CDR3 region is CASSYNFFRNTEAFF. In DNA, the CDR3 is TGTGCCAGCAGTTACAATTTCTTTAGAAACACTGAAGCTTTCTTT.

The chain carries TRBV7-2 and TRBJ2-3, with TRBD2 matching 7 bases. The CDR3 consists of 17 residues. Germline trimming cut 0 bases from V and 0 bases from J; bases unmatched to any gene: 6. Germline CDR1 reads SGHTA; CDR2 reads FQGNSA. The CDR3 sequence: CASSLAQAGPSTDTQYF. The DNA of the CDR3 is TGTGCCAGCAGCTTAGCGCAAGCGGGGCCTAGCACAGATACGCAGTATTTT. Supplemented by reference TRBV7-2 and TRBJ2-3, the full variable domain reads GAGVSQSPSNKVTEKGKDVELRCDPISGHTALYWYRQSLGQGLEFLIYFQGNSAPDKSGLPSDRFSAERTGGSVSTLTIQRTQQEDSAVYLCASSLAQAGPSTDTQYFGPGTRLTVL.

This sequence joins TRBV19 and TRBJ1-2; D might be TRBD1 (5 bases). This CDR3 contains 14 residues. With 5 bases removed from V and 6 bases from J, the gap between germline ends came to 16 bases. Per germline, CDR1 LNHDA and CDR2 SQIVND (reference sequence). In DNA form, the CDR3 reads TGTGCCAGTAGTGTTGGGGCCCCTGGGGATGGCTACACCTTC. Protein product: CASSVGAPGDGYTF.

The V gene is TRBV10-1, the J gene TRBJ2-7; 8 bases agree with TRBD1. The V gene end was trimmed by 6 bases and the J gene end by 0 bases; junction bases not matched to a gene: 10. CDR1 and CDR2 from the germline V gene are WNHNN and SYGVQD (reference sequence). This CDR3 comprises 16 residues. CDR3 residues: CASRGDRPSTSYEQYF. DNA of the CDR3: TGCGCCAGCAGAGGGGACAGGCCTTCGACCTCCTACGAGCAGTACTTC.

The chain joins TRBV19 to TRBJ1-2, with D possibly matching TRBD1 (6 bases). CDR3 length: 13 residues. V lost 5 bases, J lost 4 bases, and 11 bases lay in between. Germline V lookup: CDR1 LNHDA, CDR2 SQIVND (reference sequence). CDR3 DNA: TGTGCCAGTAGTCACGGACAGACCTATGGCTACACCTTC. This sequence encodes CASSHGQTYGYTF.

The chain has TRBV30 and TRBJ2-5; 8 bases fit TRBD1. Germline V gives CDR1 GTSNPN, CDR2 SVGIG (reference sequence). J lost 5 bases, V lost 5 bases, and 7 bases had no gene match. The CDR3 has 13 residues. The chain's CDR3 is CAWVGQGRETQYF. Written as DNA, the CDR3 is TGTGCCTGGGTCGGACAGGGTCGGGAGACCCAGTACTTC.

V usage is TRBV11-3 and J usage is TRBJ2-3; perhaps TRBD2 as D (6 bases). Germline V gene data show CDR1 as SGHNT and CDR2 as YENEEA. V was shortened by 1 base and J by 7 bases, with 9 bases between the two germline ends. There are 13 residues in the CDR3. The CDR3 region has the DNA TGTGCCAGCAGCTTAGGCGGGGAATATACGCAGTATTTT. It is translated as CASSLGGEYTQYF.